This entry lists 28 T cell receptor beta chains sequenced from one sample in a study of CXCR3-negative and CXCR3-positive naive CD8 T cells. The TRB cDNA libraries were prepared by 5' RACE with UMI labels. Using the 5' RACE reads, TCRdb records one entry per CDR3 protein without DNA. This table lists more than 50,000 distinct CDR3 sequences. The specimen was naive CXCR3- CD8+ T cells from blood. Documented subset: CD45RO-CCR7+CD27+CD95- naive CD8+ T cells lacking CXCR3 (TNR3-). The receptors were sampled from a human donor in good health. Some clones in this sample may be carry-over from other donors' samples.

V usage is TRBV7-2 and J usage is TRBJ2-5; TCRdb designates TRBD2, a call that cannot be tested without DNA. The CDR3 length is 15 residues. The germline V gene encodes CDR1 SGHTA and CDR2 FQGNSA. CDR3 sequence: CASTPVLAGQETQYF.

This chain links TRBV7-9 with TRBJ1-5; TCRdb picks TRBD1, but there is no DNA to check that call. CDR3 length: 16 amino acids. Germline V CDR1 and CDR2: SEHNR, FQNEAQ (reference sequence). The CDR3 sequence: CASSLASDGHYQPQHF.

The chain links TRBV29-1 to TRBJ2-2; TCRdb designates TRBD2, a call that cannot be tested without DNA. The CDR3 is made up of 13 amino acids. Germline values: CDR1 SQVTM, CDR2 ANQGSEA. CDR3 sequence reads: CSTKRENTGELFF.

This rearrangement joins TRBV3-1 to TRBJ2-4. Germline loops: CDR1 LGHDT, CDR2 YNNKEL (reference sequence). The CDR3 spans 16 residues. The CDR3 protein is CASSQEIGIAKNIQYF.

This rearrangement joins TRBV1 to TRBJ2-7; the TRBD1 assignment by TCRdb is unverifiable without DNA. TRBV1 is a documented pseudogene. The CDR3 spans 14 residues. Here the CDR3 reads CTSSQGPQAYEQYF.

The chain joins TRBV7-3 to TRBJ2-2; TCRdb outputs TRBD2, but without DNA this stays unchecked. Germline CDR1 and CDR2: SGHTA and FQGTGA. The CDR3 spans 18 residues. CDR3 protein: CASSLTAGLAGPGGELFF.

J is TRBJ2-1 and V is TRBV6-2 or TRBV6-3. The CDR3 runs 15 residues. Germline values: CDR1 MNHEY, CDR2 SVGEGT. CDR3 sequence: CASSYRHLGHNEQFF.

The chain uses TRBV20-1 and TRBJ2-1; the TCRdb D gene call, TRBD2, has no DNA to confirm it. Germline V gene data show CDR1 as DFQATT and CDR2 as SNEGSKA (reference sequence). This CDR3 spans 18 amino acids. CDR3 sequence reads: CSARRGGTSGGNYNEQFF.

The chain recombines TRBV5-1 with TRBJ2-1; TCRdb's D call, TRBD2, is unchecked because there is no DNA. The CDR3 runs 16 residues. In germline, CDR1 is SGHRS, CDR2 YFSETQ. The CDR3 protein is CASSLPAAGSYNEQFF.

The chain has TRBV7-2 and TRBJ2-7. The CDR3 is 14 amino acids. Germline CDR1 reads SGHTA; CDR2 reads FQGNSA. The CDR3 reads CASSLDLRIYEQYF.

The chain employs TRBV6-6 and TRBJ1-5; the D call of TRBD1 rests on TCRdb alone, since no DNA is present to check it. CDR1 is MNHNY and CDR2 is SVGAGI in the germline V gene (reference sequence). The CDR3 runs to 15 residues. CDR3 protein: CASSSLDRANQPQHF.

The chain joins TRBV29-1 to TRBJ2-7; with no DNA, the TCRdb D assignment of TRBD1 cannot be verified. The germline V gene encodes CDR1 SQVTM and CDR2 ANQGSEA. There are 14 residues in the CDR3. This CDR3 is CSVEGDRELDEQYF.

The chain's CDR3 is CASSQDGGLNTEAFF. This chain connects TRBV4-2 to TRBJ1-1; the D call from TCRdb, TRBD1, cannot be confirmed without DNA. The CDR3 runs to 15 residues. CDR1 and CDR2 from the germline V gene are LGHNA and YNFKEQ.

This chain uses TRBV7-6 with TRBJ2-6; TCRdb gives TRBD1 as the D gene, but with no DNA this cannot be confirmed. The CDR3 is made up of 14 amino acids. Germline V gene lookup returns CDR1 SGHVS and CDR2 FNYEAQ. The CDR3 loop is CASSPLSGANVLTF.

The V and J genes are TRBV12-3 or TRBV12-4 and TRBJ1-5; TCRdb's D gene call, TRBD1, goes unchecked for lack of DNA. The CDR3 loop spans 15 amino acids. CDR3 region: CASSLVPAVDQPQHF.

V gene TRBV28 combines with J gene TRBJ2-3; TCRdb's D call of TRBD2 is untestable without DNA. The CDR3 is 16 residues long. Germline lookup yields CDR1 MDHEN and CDR2 SYDVKM. CDR3 loop: CASSPPGGPDTDTQYF.

V is TRBV29-1 and J is TRBJ2-2. This CDR3 region has 16 residues. Germline V gene sequence: CDR1 SQVTM, CDR2 ANQGSEA. CDR3 loop: CSVVCANQRNTGELFF.

The gene calls are TRBV5-4 and TRBJ2-3; the D gene TCRdb calls, TRBD1, cannot be checked with no DNA. The CDR3 is made up of 15 amino acids. Germline V gene data show CDR1 as SGHNT and CDR2 as YYREEE (reference sequence). This CDR3 is CASLGTGASTDTQYF.

The chain uses TRBV6-2 or TRBV6-3 and TRBJ2-7. The CDR3 loop spans 11 amino acids. Per germline, CDR1 MNHEY and CDR2 SVGEGT. The CDR3 loop reads CANKFSYEQYF.

The chain combines TRBV29-1 with TRBJ2-7. Per the germline V gene, CDR1 is SQVTM and CDR2 is ANQGSEA. CDR3 size: 14 residues. CDR3 protein: CSGVSDRGSYEQYF.

The V and J genes are TRBV7-9 and TRBJ1-1. The CDR3 length is 11 residues. The germline V gene encodes CDR1 SEHNR and CDR2 FQNEAQ (reference sequence). The CDR3 loop is CASSLAFPAFF.

This chain uses TRBV27 with TRBJ2-7; TCRdb designates TRBD1, a call that cannot be tested without DNA. Looked up from germline, CDR1 is MNHEY and CDR2 is SMNVEV (reference sequence). The CDR3 has 14 residues. The CDR3 loop is CASSLRGTAYEQYF.

The V and J genes are TRBV4-3 and TRBJ2-1; as DNA is missing, the TRBD2 call by TCRdb cannot be tested. This CDR3 contains 17 residues. Germline V CDR1 and CDR2: LGHNA, YSLEER. The chain's CDR3 is CASSRSLAGGSYNEQFF.

The chain links TRBV28 to TRBJ2-2. Looked up from germline, CDR1 is MDHEN and CDR2 is SYDVKM. This CDR3 comprises 14 residues. The CDR3: CASLGTANTGELFF.

V gene TRBV7-6 combines with J gene TRBJ2-2. The CDR3 is 14 amino acids. Looked up from germline, CDR1 is SGHVS and CDR2 is FNYEAQ. CDR3 region: CASSWTGNTGELFF.

The rearrangement uses TRBV5-1 and TRBJ2-3; TCRdb proposes TRBD1, but this gene call is untestable without DNA. In germline, CDR1 is SGHRS, CDR2 YFSETQ. The CDR3 extends over 14 amino acids. This chain's CDR3 is CASSRQGSTDTQYF.

This rearrangement joins TRBV6-6 to TRBJ1-4. The V gene's germline CDR1 is MNHNY and CDR2 SVGAGI (reference sequence). The CDR3 is made up of 12 amino acids. CDR3 in amino acids: CASSYDREKLFF.

The chain uses TRBV5-6 and TRBJ2-1; the TCRdb call, TRBD2, lacks DNA for checking. This CDR3 comprises 16 residues. CDR1 and CDR2 (germline): SGHDT, YYEEEE. The CDR3 sequence is CASSLSPQREGGEQFF.